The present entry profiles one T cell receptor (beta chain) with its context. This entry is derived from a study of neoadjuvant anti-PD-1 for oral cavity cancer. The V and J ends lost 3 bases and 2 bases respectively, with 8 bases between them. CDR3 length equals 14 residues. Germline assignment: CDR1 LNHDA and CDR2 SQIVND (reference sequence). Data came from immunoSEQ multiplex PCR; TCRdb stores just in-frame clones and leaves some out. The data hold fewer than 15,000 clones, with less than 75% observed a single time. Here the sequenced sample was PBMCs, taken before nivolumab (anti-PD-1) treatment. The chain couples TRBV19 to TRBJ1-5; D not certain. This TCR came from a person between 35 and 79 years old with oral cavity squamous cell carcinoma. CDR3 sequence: CASSMEVGNQPQHF. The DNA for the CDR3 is TGTGCCAGTAGTATGGAGGTGGGCAATCAGCCCCAGCATTTT.